The 27 T cell receptor beta chains given below trace back to one sample, sequenced in a study of T cells after yellow fever vaccination. TCRdb ran MiXCR on the 5' RACE reads and lists one entry per CDR3 protein. The profile shows more than 200,000 distinct CDR3 sequences, about 3.7% of them singletons. The material was PBMCs, obtained 15 days after the yellow fever booster vaccination. These receptors were obtained from a man aged 18 to 30 who received the YFV17D yellow fever vaccine.

This clonotype was recorded many times. The V gene is TRBV6-1, the J gene TRBJ2-5; D call uncertain. The CDR3 is 14 amino acids. Germline lookup yields CDR1 MNHNS and CDR2 SASEGT. The ends were cut back, 1 base at V and 5 bases at J, with 11 bases in the middle. For the CDR3, the DNA is TGTGCCAGCAGTGAAGTCCAGTCGGGCGAGACCCAGTACTTC. Translated, it gives CASSEVQSGETQYF.

In this sample, this clonotype turned up many times. Mismatch with germline at one junction end may stem from a read error. The genes are TRBV3-1 and TRBJ1-2; 7 bases align to TRBD1. This CDR3 is built from 13 residues. Per germline, CDR1 LGHDT and CDR2 YNNKEL (reference sequence). This chain's CDR3 is CASSNRGVRGYTF. Written as DNA, the CDR3 is TGTGCCAGCAGCAACAGGGGAGTGCGGGGCTATACCTTC.

This clonotype occurred many times. The V gene is TRBV19, the J gene TRBJ2-7, with 10 bases identical to TRBD1. Looked up from germline, CDR1 is LNHDA and CDR2 is SQIVND (reference sequence). The V segment lost 5 bases and the J segment 7 bases; nucleotides outside the gene matches: 11. The length of the CDR3 is 15 residues. CDR3 protein: CASSARGDRGGEQYF. DNA of the CDR3: TGTGCCAGTAGTGCCCGAGGGGACAGGGGTGGAGAGCAGTACTTC.

This clonotype was counted at least ten times. The rearrangement uses TRBV7-9 and TRBJ2-4; the D is unclear. Deletions cut 4 bases from V and 8 bases from J, with 15 bases between. The CDR3 totals 14 residues. CDR1 SEHNR and CDR2 FQNEAQ come from the germline V gene (reference sequence). The CDR3 DNA reads TGTGCCAGCAGCTCCTCCGGGCAAAAGGACATTCAGTACTTC. It encodes CASSSSGQKDIQYF.

This clonotype was seen repeatedly, ten times or more. The gene calls are TRBV6-2 or TRBV6-3 and TRBJ2-7; D gene unclear. CDR1 and CDR2 (germline): MNHEY, SVGEGT. The CDR3 extends over 17 amino acids. V was clipped by 5 bases and J by 4 bases, with 24 bases between them. CDR3 residues: CASSSESRRILRYEQYV. The CDR3 bases are TGTGCCAGCAGTAGCGAAAGTAGACGGATACTAAGGTACGAGCAGTACGTC.

This clonotype was counted at least ten times. V usage is TRBV12-3 or TRBV12-4 and J usage is TRBJ1-1; D is ambiguous. The CDR3 totals 16 residues. Trimming took off 2 bases at V and 0 bases at J, with 13 bases between the two ends. The DNA for the CDR3 is TGTGCCAGCAGTTTAAAGCAAGGGCTGGTGAACACTGAAGCTTTCTTT. The encoded protein is CASSLKQGLVNTEAFF.

This clonotype was found many times. The V and J genes are TRBV7-9 and TRBJ2-1; D is perhaps TRBD1 (7 bases). The V gene lost 5 bases and the J gene lost 8 bases, with 19 bases spanning the gap. CDR1 and CDR2 (germline): SEHNR, FQNEAQ (reference sequence). CDR3 length: 15 residues. The CDR3 nucleotides read TGTGCCAGCAGCCCAAGCGGTGGAGGGGGCCATGAGCAGTTCTTC. Residues: CASSPSGGGGHEQFF.

This clonotype has at least ten counts. The rearrangement links TRBV6-5 to TRBJ1-5, with a possible D match to TRBD1 (6 bases). Germline loops: CDR1 MNHEY, CDR2 SVGAGI. Trimming cost V 5 bases and J 0 bases, with 11 bases left between them. The CDR3 sequence is 15 residues long. The CDR3 coding sequence is TGTGCCAGCAGTCGAGGGGGGTTTAGCAATCAGCCCCAGCATTTT. This encodes CASSRGGFSNQPQHF.

This clonotype was seen ten or more times. The chain links TRBV6-1 to TRBJ2-7; 9 bases line up with TRBD2. CDR3 length: 15 residues. Germline values: CDR1 MNHNS, CDR2 SASEGT. Germline trimming cut 1 base from V and 3 bases from J; bases unmatched to any gene: 4. The CDR3, as DNA: TGTGCCAGCAGTGAAGGGCCTAGCGGGATCTACGAGCAGTACTTC. This encodes CASSEGPSGIYEQYF.

At least ten counts were recorded for this clonotype. The genes are TRBV9 and TRBJ2-5; D gene unclear. V lost 0 bases and J 5 bases, leaving 8 bases between the germline ends. Germline lookup yields CDR1 SGDLS and CDR2 YYNGEE. The CDR3 has 13 residues. CDR3 region: CASSVDGGETQYF. In nucleotides, the CDR3 is TGTGCCAGCAGCGTAGATGGCGGCGAGACCCAGTACTTC. Based on the CDR3 plus reference TRBV9 and TRBJ2-5, the full variable domain is DSGVTQTPKHLITATGQRVTLRCSPRSGDLSVYWYQQSLDQGLQFLIQYYNGEERAKGNILERFSAQQFPDLHSELNLSSLELGDSALYFCASSVDGGETQYFGPGTRLLVL.

This clonotype was detected many times. The V and J genes are TRBV7-8 and TRBJ2-1; a possible D gene is TRBD1 (6 bases). Trimming shortened V by 4 bases and J by 2 bases, and 15 bases separated the two germline ends. Germline-derived CDR1 and CDR2 are SGHVS and FQNEAQ. CDR3 length: 16 residues. The CDR3 reads CASSSRGPETYNEQFF. CDR3 sequence (DNA): TGTGCCAGCAGCTCCAGGGGTCCCGAAACCTACAATGAGCAGTTCTTC.

This chain links TRBV6-5 with TRBJ1-6, with a possible D match to TRBD1 (5 bases). The germline V gene has CDR1 MNHEY and CDR2 SVGAGI. The CDR3 sequence is 13 residues long. The V gene lost 5 bases and the J gene lost 11 bases, with 13 bases spanning the gap. The CDR3: CASSRGFGTPLHF. The CDR3 nucleotides read TGTGCCAGCAGTAGGGGCTTTGGTACACCCCTCCACTTT.

This clonotype was seen ten or more times. The CDR3 DNA follows: TGCAGTGCTAGAGATCCCAGCGGGGGGGCCTTTGAGCAGTTCTTC. This sequence encodes CSARDPSGGAFEQFF. The rearrangement joins TRBV20-1 to TRBJ2-1; TRBD2 aligns across 10 bases. The ends lost 0 bases at V and 9 bases at J; junction bases unmatched: 8. The CDR3 contains 15 residues. CDR1 is DFQATT and CDR2 is SNEGSKA in the germline V gene (reference sequence).

This clonotype was seen many times. This chain uses TRBV7-9 with TRBJ1-6, with 11 bases aligning to TRBD1. Germline CDR1 and CDR2: SEHNR and FQNEAQ (reference sequence). The CDR3 spans 16 residues. V lost 5 bases to trimming and J lost 10 bases; unmatched junction nucleotides: 10. CDR3 sequence reads: CASSLFSGTGGSPLHF. The CDR3 DNA reads TGTGCCAGCAGCCTTTTTTCCGGGACAGGGGGATCACCCCTCCACTTT.

This clonotype was counted ten times or more. This chain links TRBV12-3 or TRBV12-4 with TRBJ2-2; TRBD1 agrees at 11 bases. The CDR3 consists of 14 residues. V was pared by 8 bases and J by 2 bases, with 1 base of the junction left unmatched. Here the CDR3 DNA reads TGTGCCAGCCGGACAGGGGGCAACACCGGGGAGCTGTTTTTT. This encodes CASRTGGNTGELFF.

This clonotype was recorded many times. The rearrangement joins TRBV30 to TRBJ2-7; D is unresolved. Germline-derived CDR1 and CDR2 are GTSNPN and SVGIG (reference sequence). The CDR3 runs 12 residues. The germline V and J ends were trimmed by 6 bases and 5 bases, with 14 bases remaining between them. CDR3 protein: CACGPIWDEQYF. The CDR3 DNA is TGTGCCTGTGGGCCGATCTGGGACGAGCAGTACTTC.

Many counts were recorded for this clonotype. The rearrangement uses TRBV7-2 and TRBJ1-6; D is undetermined. This CDR3 has 12 amino acids. Trimming took off 4 bases at V and 14 bases at J, with 12 bases between the two ends. The germline V gene encodes CDR1 SGHTA and CDR2 FQGNSA. The CDR3 reads CASSSPWGALHF. Written as DNA, the CDR3 is TGTGCCAGCAGCTCCCCCTGGGGAGCCCTCCACTTT.

This sequence joins TRBV19 and TRBJ2-3; TRBD2 matches 8 bases. This CDR3 spans 14 amino acids. Germline trimming cut 7 bases from V and 1 base from J; bases unmatched to any gene: 4. Germline V gene data show CDR1 as LNHDA and CDR2 as SQIVND (reference sequence). CDR3 in DNA: TGTGCCAGTACCGGGGGGGCCGGCACAGATACGCAGTATTTT. Amino acid sequence: CASTGGAGTDTQYF.

This clonotype has at least ten counts. The chain links TRBV5-1 to TRBJ2-3, with 11 bases lining up with TRBD2. This CDR3 contains 19 residues. With V trimmed by 0 bases and J by 3 bases, 12 bases remained unmatched. Germline values: CDR1 SGHRS, CDR2 YFSETQ. CDR3 in DNA: TGCGCCAGCAGCTTGGCTCGTAGCGGGGGGGCCGGAGGGACAGATACGCAGTATTTT. Its protein product is CASSLARSGGAGGTDTQYF.

This clonotype was recorded at least ten times. The CDR3 DNA reads as TGTGCCAGCAGTAAACAGGGGAAATATGGCTATGGCTACACCTTC. Translating it yields CASSKQGKYGYGYTF. The chain has TRBV2 and TRBJ1-2; 7 bases are shared with TRBD1. From germline, CDR1 is SNHLY and CDR2 FYNNEI. The V segment lost 5 bases and the J segment 4 bases; nucleotides outside the gene matches: 10. CDR3 length: 15 amino acids. The full variable domain, completed using reference TRBV2 and TRBJ1-2, is EPEVTQTPSHQVTQMGQEVILRCVPISNHLYFYWYRQILGQKVEFLVSFYNNEISEKSEIFDDQFSVERPDGSNFTLKIRSTKLEDSAMYFCASSKQGKYGYGYTFGSGTRLTVV.

This clonotype was counted ten times or more. This chain joins TRBV11-1 and TRBJ2-5; the D gene is possibly TRBD2 (6 bases). Trimming left V 6 bases short and J 7 bases short, with 24 bases between. The V gene's germline CDR1 is SGHAT and CDR2 FQDESV (reference sequence). The CDR3 spans 16 residues. CDR3 in DNA: TGTGCCAGCAGTCTTACCACTAGCCCTAGAGCAGGGACCCAGTACTTC. Protein sequence: CASSLTTSPRAGTQYF.

This clonotype was seen at least ten times. CDR3 sequence (DNA): TGCGCCAGCAAGGCAGTCCTGCGACCCTACGAGCAGTACTTC. Amino acids: CASKAVLRPYEQYF. The chain joins TRBV5-1 to TRBJ2-7; D is unresolved. The CDR3 contains 14 residues. Germline CDR1 is SGHRS and CDR2 is YFSETQ. The ends were cut back, 6 bases at V and 2 bases at J, with 15 bases in the middle.

The V gene is TRBV7-3, the J gene TRBJ2-1; D unresolved. This CDR3 spans 15 amino acids. The germline V and J ends were trimmed by 1 base and 6 bases, with 13 bases remaining between them. Germline CDR1 is SGHTA and CDR2 is FQGTGA. As DNA, the CDR3 is TGTGCCAGCAGCTTAAAACCGACGGATGTCAATGAGCAGTTCTTC. Encoded protein: CASSLKPTDVNEQFF.

Ten or more counts support this clonotype. A junction end diverges from the germline sequence, so it may reflect a read error. V and J are TRBV20-1 and TRBJ2-7; either TRBD1 or TRBD2 may supply D (7 bases each). CDR3 size: 12 residues. Germline-derived CDR1 and CDR2 are DFQATT and SNEGSKA (reference sequence). CDR3 residues: CSAPTGDYKQYF. CDR3 DNA sequence: TGCAGTGCTCCAACAGGGGACTACAAGCAGTACTTC.

This clonotype was picked up many times. The chain is built from TRBV24-1 and TRBJ1-2; 9 bases are a match to TRBD1. This CDR3 contains 13 residues. Germline CDR1 and CDR2: KGHDR and SFDVKD. J lost 5 bases, V lost 6 bases, and 3 bases had no gene match. CDR3 region: CATSSGTGYGYTF. The DNA of the CDR3 is TGTGCCACCAGTTCCGGGACAGGGTATGGCTACACCTTC.

This clonotype appeared many times. This chain's CDR3 is CASSLGTSGGYEQYF. The CDR3 DNA is TGTGCCAGCAGCTTGGGGACTAGCGGGGGATACGAGCAGTACTTC. V and J are TRBV7-2 and TRBJ2-7, with TRBD2 matching 14 bases. The germline CDR1 and CDR2 sequences are SGHTA and FQGNSA. With 3 bases clipped from V and 4 bases from J, the junction kept 2 bases outside the gene matches. This CDR3 comprises 15 residues.

The table lists this clonotype with many counts. The J gene is TRBJ2-7, the V gene TRBV6-5, with 7 bases matching TRBD2. This CDR3 has 15 residues. Germline V gives CDR1 MNHEY, CDR2 SVGAGI. The V gene end was trimmed by 6 bases and the J gene end by 0 bases; junction bases not matched to a gene: 8. The CDR3 protein is CASSNWRGGSYEQYF. In nucleotides, the CDR3 is TGTGCCAGCAGCAATTGGCGCGGGGGCTCCTACGAGCAGTACTTC.